This TCR beta chain was recorded in a study of T-cell memory formation after mild COVID-19. In the study overall: Clusters were largely donor specific. Study-wide points: Day 15 to 85 contracting clones showed balanced CD4/CD8; day 15 to 37 expanders favored CD4+.

5'RACE primed at constant segments yielded TCR alpha and TCR beta cDNA libraries bearing sample barcodes and UMIs. One entry per CDR3 protein, called by TCRdb with MiXCR from the 5' RACE reads. The sample holds 400,000 to 500,000 distinct CDR3 sequences; about 20% are singletons and the top ten take 8.4%. The CDR3 extends over 14 amino acids. Germline assignment: CDR1 LGHNA and CDR2 YSLEER. The V end lost 6 bases, the J end lost 1 base, and 9 bases lay between the germline ends. Details on this clonotype: Its antigen is not identified.

This receptor was obtained from an adult woman who had mild COVID-19 (a few samples of this study predate the infection). Cell type and time point are not known. V gene TRBV4-3 combines with J gene TRBJ2-2; possible D gene TRBD1, 5 bases. What was sequenced was PBMCs or a T cell subset sorted from them (not recorded which). CDR3 sequence reads: CASRNQGNTGELFF. The CDR3 bases are TGCGCCAGCAGAAATCAGGGGAACACCGGGGAGCTGTTTTTT.